This T cell receptor beta chain was sequenced during a study of cytomegalovirus exposure and HLA in healthy donors. Study-level information: A prior study identified 117 million unique TCR beta sequences from roughly 180 million T cells.

V lost 3 bases, J lost 6 bases, and 10 bases stayed unmatched. CDR3 length equals 15 residues. Germline V lookup: CDR1 LNHDA, CDR2 SQIVND (reference sequence). The PCR had 60 Vbeta and 13 Jbeta primers. Here immunoSEQ multiplex PCR was the method, and the copy in TCRdb shows in-frame clones only, minus some. The sample consists of 100,000 to 150,000 clones, approximately 80% of them appearing once. A note on this clone: Its target is not known.

General study results and limits: For most TCR beta V segments, an earlier analysis put the productive rate at about 90% or about 30% of the time. Most TCR sequences were seen very rarely across donors, but some public TCRs occurred in many.

The clonotype originates from a woman aged 40 to 55 in good health and CMV-seropositive. Source material: PBMCs. This rearrangement joins TRBV19 to TRBJ1-1; TRBD1 aligns across 7 bases. The CDR3, as DNA: TGTGCCAGTAGTATGCTGGGACAGCGAGGGGCTGAAGCTTTCTTT. Translated, it gives CASSMLGQRGAEAFF.